These 2 T cell receptor beta chains originate from one sample sequenced in a study of T cell changes during pregnancy in multiple sclerosis. The assay was immunoSEQ multiplex PCR, and TCRdb's table has in-frame clones only and misses some. This table has 40,000 to 55,000 clones, 80% to 90% appearing once. The sample consisted of CD8+ T cells from peripheral blood mononuclear cells, taken in the second trimester of pregnancy. All receptors come from a female donor with multiple sclerosis, enrolled in a pregnancy study.

This rearrangement joins TRBV19 to TRBJ2-1; TRBD2 matches 11 bases. The CDR3 has 18 residues. Looked up from germline, CDR1 is LNHDA and CDR2 is SQIVND (reference sequence). Trimming at V came to 7 bases and at J to 1 base, leaving 12 bases not matched to a gene. The CDR3 region has the DNA TGTGCCAGTACCCCCCCCGCACTAGCGGGGGAGTCCTACAATGAGCAGTTCTTC. It encodes CASTPPALAGESYNEQFF.

The chain links TRBV19 to TRBJ1-5; maybe TRBD1 (6 bases). The V end lost 8 bases, the J end lost 3 bases, and 14 bases lay between the germline ends. The CDR3 totals 14 residues. Germline-derived CDR1 and CDR2 are LNHDA and SQIVND (reference sequence). The CDR3 is CASQVRDNNQPQHF. CDR3 sequence (DNA): TGTGCCAGTCAGGTTCGGGACAACAATCAGCCCCAGCATTTT.